What follows describes a single TCR beta chain. Its antigen is unknown. This entry belongs to a study of early T cells in non-severe SARS-CoV-2 infection. Points from the study as a whole: Comparison of clonotypes with VDJdb favored anti-spike CD8 responses while missing private and CD4 specificities.

Molecules of cDNA were individually given unique molecular identifiers that were attached to them. TCRdb re-analysed the 5' RACE reads in MiXCR, keeping a single row per CDR3 protein. The data contain tens of thousands of distinct CDR3 sequences, approximately 10% of them singletons. Germline V gives CDR1 SGHRS, CDR2 YFSETQ. V was pared by 1 base and J by 5 bases, with 12 bases between. This CDR3 contains 15 residues. This TCR came from an adult who was a healthcare worker with PCR-confirmed SARS-CoV-2 infection or an uninfected control (not recorded which). The J gene is TRBJ1-4, the V gene TRBV5-1, with D maybe TRBD1 (6 bases). Sequencing was done on a sample of whole blood. The CDR3 loop is CASSLSGQRNEKLFF. The CDR3 region has the DNA TGCGCCAGCAGCTTGTCCGGACAGAGAAATGAAAAACTGTTTTTT.